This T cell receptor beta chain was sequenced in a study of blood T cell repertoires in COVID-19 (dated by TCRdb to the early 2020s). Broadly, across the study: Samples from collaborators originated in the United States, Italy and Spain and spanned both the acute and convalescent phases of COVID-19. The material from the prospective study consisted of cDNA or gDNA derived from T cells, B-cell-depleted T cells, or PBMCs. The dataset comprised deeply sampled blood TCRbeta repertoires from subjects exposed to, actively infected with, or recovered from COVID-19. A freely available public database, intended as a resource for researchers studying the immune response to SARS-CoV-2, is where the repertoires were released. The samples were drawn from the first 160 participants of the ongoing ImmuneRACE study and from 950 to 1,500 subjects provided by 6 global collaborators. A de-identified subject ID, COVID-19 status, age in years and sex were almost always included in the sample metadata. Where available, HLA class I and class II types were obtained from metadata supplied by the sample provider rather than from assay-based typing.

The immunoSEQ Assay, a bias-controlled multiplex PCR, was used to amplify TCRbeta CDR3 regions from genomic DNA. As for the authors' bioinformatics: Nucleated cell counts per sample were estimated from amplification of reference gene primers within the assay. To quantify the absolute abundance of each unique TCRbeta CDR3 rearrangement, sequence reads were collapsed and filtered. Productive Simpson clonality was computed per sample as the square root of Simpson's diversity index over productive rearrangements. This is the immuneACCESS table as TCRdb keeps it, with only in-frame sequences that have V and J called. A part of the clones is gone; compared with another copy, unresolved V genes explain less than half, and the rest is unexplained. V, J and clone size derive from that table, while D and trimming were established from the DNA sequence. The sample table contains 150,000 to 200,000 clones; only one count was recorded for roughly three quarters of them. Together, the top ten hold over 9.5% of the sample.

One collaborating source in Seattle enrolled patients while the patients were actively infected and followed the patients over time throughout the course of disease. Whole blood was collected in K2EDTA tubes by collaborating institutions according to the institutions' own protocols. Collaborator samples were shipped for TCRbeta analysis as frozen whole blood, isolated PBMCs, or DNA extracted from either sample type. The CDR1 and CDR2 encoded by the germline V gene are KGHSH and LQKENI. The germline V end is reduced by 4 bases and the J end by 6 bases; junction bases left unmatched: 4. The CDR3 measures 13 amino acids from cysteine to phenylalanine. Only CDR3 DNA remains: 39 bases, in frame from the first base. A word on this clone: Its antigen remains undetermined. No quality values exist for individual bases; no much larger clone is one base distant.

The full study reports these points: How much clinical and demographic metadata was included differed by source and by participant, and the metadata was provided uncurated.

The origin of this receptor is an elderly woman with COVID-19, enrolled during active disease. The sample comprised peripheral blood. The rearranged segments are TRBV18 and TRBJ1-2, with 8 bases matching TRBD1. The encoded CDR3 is CASSRTGNHGYTF. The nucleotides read TGTGCCAGCTCACGGACAGGGAACCATGGCTACACCTTC.